Listed here are 28 T cell receptor beta chains from one sample, sequenced in a study of cytomegalovirus exposure and HLA in healthy donors. Use of 60 Vbeta and 13 Jbeta primers characterized the PCR. TCRdb's table, derived via immunoSEQ multiplex PCR, lists solely in-frame clones and lacks some. The sample contains some 150,000 clones, roughly 83% of which appear only once. Sequenced sample: PBMCs. These receptors came from a woman aged 45 to 65 in good health and CMV-seronegative.

Regarding this clone: The identical CDR3 is also encoded by other nucleotide sequences in the sample. The chain employs TRBV21-1 and TRBJ1-2; the listed D gene, TRBD1, was not tested against the DNA. TRBV21-1 is an annotated pseudogene. The CDR3 has 17 residues. CDR3 sequence (DNA): TGTGCCAGCAGCAAAGCCGGACAGGGGGAGGTAATCGGTGGCTACACCTTC. This gives the protein CASSKAGQGEVIGGYTF.

In this sample, this clone turned up once. The V call is TRBV5-1, the J call TRBJ2-5; D possibly corresponds to TRBD1 (6 bases). Judging by the DNA end, TRBJ2-7 fits better; the J call may be wrong. Germline V gene sequence: CDR1 SGHRS, CDR2 YFSETQ. The CDR3 extends over 15 amino acids. CDR3 residues: CASSAFAGATYEQYF. The CDR3 bases are TGCGCCAGCAGCGCCTTCGCAGGGGCTACCTACGAGCAGTACTTC.

A single count supports this clone. This rearrangement joins TRBV7-9 to TRBJ2-4, with D hard to call. Germline values: CDR1 SEHNR, CDR2 FQNEAQ (reference sequence). The CDR3 sequence is 11 residues long. The ends were cut back, 1 base at V and 8 bases at J, with 3 bases in the middle. The CDR3 bases are TGTGCCAGCAGCTTAGGAGACATTCAGTACTTC. Translation: CASSLGDIQYF.

This clone occurred a few times. The rearrangement uses TRBV4-2 and TRBJ2-1, with 12 bases identical to TRBD2. The CDR3 spans 15 residues. Trimming took 4 bases from V and 5 from J; bases not matched to a gene: 3. CDR1 and CDR2 (germline): LGHNA, YNFKEQ. The CDR3 protein is CASSLTSGRHNEQFF. CDR3 in DNA: TGTGCCAGCAGCCTGACTAGCGGGAGACACAATGAGCAGTTCTTC.

The J gene is TRBJ1-5, the V gene TRBV28; D not certain. V lost 6 bases, J lost 8 bases, and 20 bases lay in between. From germline, CDR1 is MDHEN and CDR2 SYDVKM. The CDR3 runs 15 residues. The DNA for the CDR3 is TGTGCCAGCAGCCCGCCCCCGGTTGGGCAGGAGCCCCAGCATTTT. Encoded protein: CASSPPPVGQEPQHF.

The chain carries TRBV7-9 and TRBJ2-1, with 11 bases matching TRBD2. After removal of 5 bases from V and 8 bases from J, the junction contained 8 bases not matched to a gene. The length of the CDR3 is 15 residues. Germline loops: CDR1 SEHNR, CDR2 FQNEAQ (reference sequence). The CDR3 region has the DNA TGTGCCAGCAGCCCCGGGCTAGCGGGAGGCGATGAGCAGTTCTTC. This gives the protein CASSPGLAGGDEQFF.

In DNA, the CDR3 is TGTGCCAGCTCACCTCTAGGGGTCATACAAGAGACCCAGTACTTC. Translation gives CASSPLGVIQETQYF. The chain combines TRBV18 with TRBJ2-5, with TRBD1 as a possible D gene (5 bases). The CDR3 is 15 residues long. CDR1 and CDR2 from the germline V gene are KGHSH and LQKENI. V shed 3 bases and J shed 2 bases, with 13 bases lying between them.

This chain links TRBV6-1 with TRBJ2-1; 12 bases align to TRBD1. The CDR3 runs 19 residues. V lost 2 bases to trimming and J lost 1 base; unmatched junction nucleotides: 9. Germline V gives CDR1 MNHNS, CDR2 SASEGT. CDR3 sequence: CASSEIPPGQGASYNEQFF. For the CDR3, the DNA is TGTGCCAGCAGTGAAATCCCCCCGGGACAGGGGGCATCCTACAATGAGCAGTTCTTC.

This clone was observed a handful of times. CDR3 protein: CATSSRDKRQEAYEQYF. The DNA for the CDR3 is TGTGCCACCAGCTCCCGAGATAAACGACAGGAGGCATACGAGCAGTACTTC. The chain couples TRBV15 to TRBJ2-7; TRBD1 might be the D (6 bases). Germline assignment: CDR1 LNHNV and CDR2 YYDKDF (reference sequence). This CDR3 contains 17 residues. V was trimmed by 5 bases and J by 4 bases, leaving 24 bases between them.

The CDR3 sequence: CASSSVGQGTTEAFF. Here the CDR3 DNA reads TGTGCCAGCAGCAGCGTAGGACAGGGGACCACTGAAGCTTTCTTT. The chain combines TRBV13 with TRBJ1-1; 9 bases are shared with TRBD1. With 5 bases clipped from V and 4 bases from J, the junction kept 8 bases outside the gene matches. Germline CDR1 reads PRHDT; CDR2 reads FYEKMQ (reference sequence). The CDR3 is 15 residues long.

This chain connects TRBV9 to TRBJ1-2; D unclear. Germline lookup yields CDR1 SGDLS and CDR2 YYNGEE. V was trimmed by 2 bases and J by 2 bases, leaving 10 bases between them. The CDR3 extends over 14 amino acids. CDR3 protein: CASSVGGANYGYTF. CDR3 nucleotides: TGTGCCAGCAGCGTCGGCGGCGCGAACTATGGCTACACCTTC.

The V call is TRBV15, the J call TRBJ1-5, with no clear D. The CDR3 contains 16 residues. V was shortened by 5 bases and J by 2 bases, with 16 bases between the two germline ends. Germline assignment: CDR1 LNHNV and CDR2 YYDKDF (reference sequence). CDR3 nucleotide sequence: TGTGCCACCAGCTCTCCTGGGCGTATGGGCAATCAGCCCCAGCATTTT. It yields the protein CATSSPGRMGNQPQHF.

The V and J genes are TRBV28 and TRBJ1-5; D is possibly TRBD1 (6 bases). CDR1 and CDR2 (germline): MDHEN, SYDVKM. Trimming stripped 2 bases from V and 6 bases from J, with 11 bases between. The CDR3 length is 14 residues. The CDR3 region is CASSLGQGIQPQHF. The CDR3 DNA sequence: TGTGCCAGCAGTTTAGGCCAGGGGATTCAGCCCCAGCATTTT.

J is TRBJ2-3 and V is TRBV4-3, with D tentatively TRBD2 (6 bases). Looked up from germline, CDR1 is LGHNA and CDR2 is YSLEER. The V end lost 6 bases, the J end lost 3 bases, and 13 bases lay between the germline ends. This CDR3 region has 14 residues. The CDR3 reads CASSAGPVTDTQYF. CDR3 nucleotides: TGCGCCAGCAGTGCGGGGCCCGTGACAGATACGCAGTATTTT.

The chain carries TRBV2 and TRBJ2-1, with 8 bases fitting TRBD2. Germline V CDR1 and CDR2: SNHLY, FYNNEI. Germline trimming cut 8 bases from V and 6 bases from J; bases unmatched to any gene: 9. This CDR3 is 14 amino acids long. The CDR3 loop reads CASRGGGVLNEQFF. The CDR3 region has the DNA TGTGCCAGCCGGGGGGGAGGAGTACTCAATGAGCAGTTCTTC.

J is TRBJ1-5 and V is TRBV10-1; D is ambiguous. Germline-derived CDR1 and CDR2 are WNHNN and SYGVQD (reference sequence). V lost 4 bases and J 0 bases, leaving 4 bases between the germline ends. The CDR3 has 13 residues. The CDR3 is CASSVNSNQPQHF. The DNA for the CDR3 is TGCGCCAGCAGTGTCAATAGCAATCAGCCCCAGCATTTT.

This clone was detected only once. The rearrangement uses TRBV4-3 and TRBJ1-2; TRBD1 matches at 7 bases. The CDR3 totals 14 residues. With 0 bases clipped from V and 6 bases from J, the junction kept 4 bases outside the gene matches. In germline, CDR1 is LGHNA, CDR2 YSLEER. In DNA form, the CDR3 reads TGCGCCAGCAGCCAAGAAGGGGGCTGGGATGGCTACACCTTC. Translating it yields CASSQEGGWDGYTF.

In this sample, this clone turned up once. The CDR3 protein is CASSPSREGPRGYEQYF. DNA of the CDR3: TGCGCCAGCAGCCCATCCCGGGAGGGCCCGCGGGGCTACGAGCAGTACTTC. J is TRBJ2-7 and V is TRBV5-1; TRBD2 agrees at 8 bases. The CDR3 loop spans 17 amino acids. CDR1 and CDR2 (germline): SGHRS, YFSETQ. Losses at the gene ends were 4 bases for V and 3 bases for J; bases not matched to a gene: 15.

V usage is TRBV10-3 and J usage is TRBJ2-7, with D possibly matching TRBD1 (6 bases). CDR1 is ENHRY and CDR2 is SYGVKD in the germline V gene. The V and J ends lost 5 bases and 6 bases respectively, with 11 bases between them. This CDR3 is built from 12 residues. CDR3 bases: TGTGCCATCAGTCAGAGACAGGCCGAGCAGTACTTC. Protein product: CAISQRQAEQYF.

In its sample, this clone was seen once. The chain combines TRBV18 with TRBJ2-7; 10 bases are shared with TRBD1. In germline, CDR1 is KGHSH, CDR2 LQKENI. The CDR3 extends over 15 amino acids. With 4 bases clipped from V and 5 bases from J, the junction kept 8 bases outside the gene matches. CDR3: CASSLRQGAIDEQYF. The CDR3 region has the DNA TGTGCCAGCTCACTCCGACAGGGGGCGATCGACGAGCAGTACTTC.

V is TRBV15 and J is TRBJ1-5; D remains unclear. Germline CDR1 is LNHNV and CDR2 is YYDKDF (reference sequence). Trimming left V 0 bases short and J 2 bases short, with 11 bases between. This CDR3 comprises 16 residues. The CDR3 region is CATSRDSGRGNQPQHF. The CDR3 DNA is TGTGCCACCAGCAGAGATAGTGGGCGAGGCAATCAGCCCCAGCATTTT.

The rearrangement links TRBV7-3 to TRBJ1-4; D remains ambiguous. CDR1 and CDR2 from the germline V gene are SGHTA and FQGTGA. Trimming removed 5 bases at V and 4 bases at J, with 14 bases between. This CDR3 has 15 amino acids. The CDR3 reads CASSLRQTGNEKLFF. The CDR3 coding sequence is TGTGCCAGCAGCCTTAGACAAACTGGTAATGAAAAACTGTTTTTT.

The chain joins TRBV9 to TRBJ2-5; no clear D. The J call may be incorrect, as the DNA end agrees better with TRBJ2-7. The CDR3 is 13 amino acids. CDR1 is SGDLS and CDR2 is YYNGEE in the germline V gene. The CDR3 bases are TGTGCCAGCAGCTTTGCACCTTCCTACGAGCAGTACTTC. Amino acid sequence: CASSFAPSYEQYF.

The CDR3 spells CASSLFGVGDTEAFF. The DNA for the CDR3 is TGTGCCAGCAGTTTATTCGGGGTTGGGGACACTGAAGCTTTCTTT. The V call is TRBV27, the J call TRBJ1-1; D is unresolved. The V gene lost 1 base and the J gene lost 3 bases, with 12 bases spanning the gap. This CDR3 contains 15 residues. CDR1 and CDR2 from the germline V gene are MNHEY and SMNVEV (reference sequence).

The chain employs TRBV19 and TRBJ2-1; TRBD2 matches 8 bases. Germline values: CDR1 LNHDA, CDR2 SQIVND (reference sequence). The CDR3 has 13 residues. Trimming cost V 9 bases and J 4 bases; bases outside gene matches: 5. The CDR3 loop reads CASSAGGYNEQFF. DNA of the CDR3: TGTGCCAGCTCGGCGGGGGGTTACAATGAGCAGTTCTTC.

This sequence joins TRBV4-1 and TRBJ1-4, with D possibly being TRBD1 (5 bases). CDR1 and CDR2 (germline): MGHRA, YSYEKL. The CDR3 extends over 15 amino acids. V shed 0 bases and J shed 7 bases, with 12 bases lying between them. In DNA, the CDR3 is TGCGCCAGCAGCCAAGAGGGGCACCTGGGTGAAAAACTGTTTTTT. Protein product: CASSQEGHLGEKLFF.

The CDR3 protein is CASSPLRQRDTNTEAFF. The CDR3 nucleotides read TGTGCCAGCTCACCACTGCGACAGCGCGATACGAACACTGAAGCTTTCTTT. The chain has TRBV18 and TRBJ1-1; the D gene is possibly TRBD1 (5 bases). This CDR3 is built from 17 residues. The V and J ends lost 1 base and 1 base respectively, with 16 bases between them. CDR1 and CDR2 (germline): KGHSH, LQKENI.

CDR3 DNA: TGTGCCAGCAGTGAGGAACAGGCGCCCCTCGGGGAGCAGTACTTC. It codes for CASSEEQAPLGEQYF. The gene calls are TRBV6-1 and TRBJ2-7, with D perhaps matching TRBD1 (5 bases). The CDR3 covers 15 residues. Germline V lookup: CDR1 MNHNS, CDR2 SASEGT. Trimming pared 3 bases from V and 7 bases from J, leaving 19 bases between.